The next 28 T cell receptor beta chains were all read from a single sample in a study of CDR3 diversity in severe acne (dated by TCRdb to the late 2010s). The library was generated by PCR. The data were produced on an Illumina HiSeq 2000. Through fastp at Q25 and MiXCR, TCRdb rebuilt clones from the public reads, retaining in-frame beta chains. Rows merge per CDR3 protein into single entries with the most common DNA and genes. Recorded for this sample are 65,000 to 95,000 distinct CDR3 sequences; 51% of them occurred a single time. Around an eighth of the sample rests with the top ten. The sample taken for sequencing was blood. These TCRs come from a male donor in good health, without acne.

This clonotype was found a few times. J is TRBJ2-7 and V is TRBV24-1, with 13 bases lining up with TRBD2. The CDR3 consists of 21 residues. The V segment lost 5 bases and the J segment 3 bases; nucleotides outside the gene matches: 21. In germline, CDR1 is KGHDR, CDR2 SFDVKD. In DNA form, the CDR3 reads TGTGCCACCAGTGTTCAGGGCTGGACTAGCGGGAGACCATCGTGGGACTACGAGCAGTACTTC. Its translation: CATSVQGWTSGRPSWDYEQYF.

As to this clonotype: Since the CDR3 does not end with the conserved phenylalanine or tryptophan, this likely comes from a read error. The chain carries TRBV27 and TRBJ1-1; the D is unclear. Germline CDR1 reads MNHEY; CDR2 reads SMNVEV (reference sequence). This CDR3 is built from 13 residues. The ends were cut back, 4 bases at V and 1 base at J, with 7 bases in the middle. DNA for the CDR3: TGTGCCAGCAGTTGGGTGAGGAACACTGAAGCTTTCTTG. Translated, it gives CASSWVRNTEAFL.

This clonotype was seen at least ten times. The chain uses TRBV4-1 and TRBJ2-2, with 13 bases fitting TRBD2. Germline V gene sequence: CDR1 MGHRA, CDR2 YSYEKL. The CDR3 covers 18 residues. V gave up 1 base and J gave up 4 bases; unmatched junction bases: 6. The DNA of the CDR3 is TGCGCCAGCAGCCAAGGAGGACTAGCGGGAGTGGGCACCGGGGAGCTGTTTTTT. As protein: CASSQGGLAGVGTGELFF.

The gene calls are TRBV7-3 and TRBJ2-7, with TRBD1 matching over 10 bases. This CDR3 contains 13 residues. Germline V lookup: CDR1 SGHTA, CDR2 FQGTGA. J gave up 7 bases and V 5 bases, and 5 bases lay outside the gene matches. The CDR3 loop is CASSRTGGLEQYF. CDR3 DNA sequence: TGTGCCAGCAGCAGGACAGGGGGTTTAGAGCAGTACTTC.

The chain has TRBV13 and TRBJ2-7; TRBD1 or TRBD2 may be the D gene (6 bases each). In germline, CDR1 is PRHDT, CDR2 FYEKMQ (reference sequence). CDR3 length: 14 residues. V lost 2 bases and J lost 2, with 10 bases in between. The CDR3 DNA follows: TGTGCCAGCAGCTTATTGGGGGGCCCCTACGAGCAGTACTTC. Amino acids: CASSLLGGPYEQYF.

In DNA form, the CDR3 reads TGCGCCAGCAGCCAAGATATGACAGGGTTCACCGGGGAGCTGTTTTTT. Amino acid sequence: CASSQDMTGFTGELFF. The chain has TRBV4-1 and TRBJ2-2, with TRBD1 matching 7 bases. The length of the CDR3 is 16 residues. Trimming cost V 0 bases and J 4 bases; bases outside gene matches: 5. In germline, CDR1 is MGHRA, CDR2 YSYEKL.

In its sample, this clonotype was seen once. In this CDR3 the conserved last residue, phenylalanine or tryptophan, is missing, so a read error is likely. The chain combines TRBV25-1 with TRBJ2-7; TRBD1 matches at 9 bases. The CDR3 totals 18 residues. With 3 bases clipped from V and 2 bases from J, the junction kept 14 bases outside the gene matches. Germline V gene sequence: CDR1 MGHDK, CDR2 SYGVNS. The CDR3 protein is CASSDRTGVHMGAYEQYS. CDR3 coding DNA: TGTGCCAGCAGTGATCGGACAGGGGTTCATATGGGGGCCTACGAGCAGTACTCC.

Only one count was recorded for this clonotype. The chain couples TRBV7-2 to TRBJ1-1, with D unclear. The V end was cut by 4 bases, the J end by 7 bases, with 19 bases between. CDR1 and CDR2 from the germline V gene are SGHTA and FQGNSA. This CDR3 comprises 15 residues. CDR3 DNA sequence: TGTGCCAGCAGCTCAAAAGGACTGCGGTTAGGTGAAGCTTTCTTT. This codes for CASSSKGLRLGEAFF.

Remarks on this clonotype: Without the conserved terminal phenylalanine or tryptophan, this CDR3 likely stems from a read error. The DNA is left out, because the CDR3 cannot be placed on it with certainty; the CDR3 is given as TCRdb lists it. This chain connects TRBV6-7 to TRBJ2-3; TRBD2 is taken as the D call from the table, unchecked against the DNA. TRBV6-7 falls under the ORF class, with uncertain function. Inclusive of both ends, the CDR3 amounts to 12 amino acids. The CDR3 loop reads CASSYLTASGRG.

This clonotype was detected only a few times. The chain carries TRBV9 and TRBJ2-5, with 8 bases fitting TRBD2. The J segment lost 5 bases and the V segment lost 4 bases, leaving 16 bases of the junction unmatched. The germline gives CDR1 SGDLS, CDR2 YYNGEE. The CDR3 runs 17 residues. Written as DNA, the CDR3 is TGTGCCAGCAGCCCGGACCTGAGCGGGAGCTGCTGGGAGACCCAGTACTTC. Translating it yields CASSPDLSGSCWETQYF.

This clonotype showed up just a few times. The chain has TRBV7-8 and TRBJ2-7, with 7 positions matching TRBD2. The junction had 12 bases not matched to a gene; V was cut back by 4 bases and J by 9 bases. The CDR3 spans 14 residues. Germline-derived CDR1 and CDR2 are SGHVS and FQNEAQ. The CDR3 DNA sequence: TGTGCCAGCAGCTCTCCTCTTCTAGCGGAAGCGCAGTACTTC. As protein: CASSSPLLAEAQYF.

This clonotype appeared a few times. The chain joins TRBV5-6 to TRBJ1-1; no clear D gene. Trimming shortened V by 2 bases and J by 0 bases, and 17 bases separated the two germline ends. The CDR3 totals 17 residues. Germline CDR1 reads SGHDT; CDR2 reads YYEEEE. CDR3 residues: CASSFPLAPGVNTEAFF. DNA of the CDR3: TGTGCCAGCAGCTTCCCCCTGGCCCCCGGGGTGAACACTGAAGCTTTCTTT.

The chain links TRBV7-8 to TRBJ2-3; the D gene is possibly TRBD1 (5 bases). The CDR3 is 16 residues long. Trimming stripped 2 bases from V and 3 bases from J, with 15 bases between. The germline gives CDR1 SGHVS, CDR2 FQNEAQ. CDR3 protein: CASSLKVQGSTDTQYF. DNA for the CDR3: TGTGCCAGCAGCTTAAAGGTGCAGGGTAGTACAGATACGCAGTATTTT.

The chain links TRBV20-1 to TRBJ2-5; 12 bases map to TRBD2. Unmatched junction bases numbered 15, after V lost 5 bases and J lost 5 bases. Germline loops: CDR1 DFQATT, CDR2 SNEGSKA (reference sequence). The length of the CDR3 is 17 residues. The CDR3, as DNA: TGCAGTGCTCCGTTAGCGACTAGCGGGGGTGCGCGGGAGACCCAGTACTTC. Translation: CSAPLATSGGARETQYF.

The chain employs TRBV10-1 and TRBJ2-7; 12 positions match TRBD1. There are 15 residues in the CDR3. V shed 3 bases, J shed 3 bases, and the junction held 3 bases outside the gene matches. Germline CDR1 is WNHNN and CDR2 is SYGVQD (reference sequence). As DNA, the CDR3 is TGCGCCAGCAGTGATGGGACAGGGGGCTTCTACGAGCAGTACTTC. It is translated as CASSDGTGGFYEQYF.

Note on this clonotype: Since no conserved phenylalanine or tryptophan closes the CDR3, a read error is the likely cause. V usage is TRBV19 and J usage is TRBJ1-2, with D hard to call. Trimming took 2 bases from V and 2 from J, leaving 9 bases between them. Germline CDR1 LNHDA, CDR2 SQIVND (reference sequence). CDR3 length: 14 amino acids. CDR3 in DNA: TGTGCCAGTAGTATATTTGAAAGGAACTATGGCTACACCCTC. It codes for CASSIFERNYGYTL.

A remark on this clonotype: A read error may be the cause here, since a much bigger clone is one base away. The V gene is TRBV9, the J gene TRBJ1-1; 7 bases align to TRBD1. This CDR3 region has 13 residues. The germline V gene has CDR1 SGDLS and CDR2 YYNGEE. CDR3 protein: CASGVGQDGWAFF. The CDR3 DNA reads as TGTGCCAGCGGCGTAGGACAGGACGGCTGGGCTTTCTTT.

DNA of the CDR3: TGCAGCGTTGAGTCTACAGGGGGTCCCTACGAGCAGTACTTC. As protein: CSVESTGGPYEQYF. The chain is built from TRBV29-1 and TRBJ2-7, with 8 bases identical to TRBD1. V shed 3 bases and J 2 bases; nucleotides not matched to a gene: 6. Germline CDR1 is SQVTM and CDR2 is ANQGSEA. There are 14 residues in the CDR3.

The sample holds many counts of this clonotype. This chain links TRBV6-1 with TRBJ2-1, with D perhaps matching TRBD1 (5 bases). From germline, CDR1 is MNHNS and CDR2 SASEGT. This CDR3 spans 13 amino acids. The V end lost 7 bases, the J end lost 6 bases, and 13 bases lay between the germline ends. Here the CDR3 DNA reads TGTGCCAGCACCAGGGTATTGGGCAATGAGCAGTTCTTC. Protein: CASTRVLGNEQFF.

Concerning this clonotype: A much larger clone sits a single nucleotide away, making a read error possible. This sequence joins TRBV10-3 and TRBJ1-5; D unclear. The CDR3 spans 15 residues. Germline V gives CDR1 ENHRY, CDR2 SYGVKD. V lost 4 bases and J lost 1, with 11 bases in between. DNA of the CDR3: TGTGCCATCAGTGGTGAGAGGCTCAGCAATCAGCCCCAGCATTTT. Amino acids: CAISGERLSNQPQHF.

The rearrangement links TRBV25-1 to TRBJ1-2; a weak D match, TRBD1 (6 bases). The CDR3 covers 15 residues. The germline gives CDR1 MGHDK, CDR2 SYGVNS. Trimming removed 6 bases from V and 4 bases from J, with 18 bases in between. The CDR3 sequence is CASSLARGLSYGYTF. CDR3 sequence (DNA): TGTGCCAGCAGCCTCGCCCGGGGGCTGAGCTATGGCTACACCTTC.

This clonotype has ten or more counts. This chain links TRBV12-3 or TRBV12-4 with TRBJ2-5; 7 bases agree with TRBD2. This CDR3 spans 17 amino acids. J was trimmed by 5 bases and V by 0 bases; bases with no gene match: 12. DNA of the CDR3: TGTGCCAGCAGTTTAGCGCTGGGGAGGGGCGGATTGGAGACCCAGTACTTC. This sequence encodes CASSLALGRGGLETQYF.

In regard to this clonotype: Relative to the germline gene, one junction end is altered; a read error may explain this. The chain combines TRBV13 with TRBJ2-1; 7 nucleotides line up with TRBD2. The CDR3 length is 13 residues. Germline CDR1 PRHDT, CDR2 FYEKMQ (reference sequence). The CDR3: CACSSRTSNEQFF. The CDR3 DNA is TGTGCCTGCAGCTCCCGGACTAGCAATGAGCAGTTCTTC.

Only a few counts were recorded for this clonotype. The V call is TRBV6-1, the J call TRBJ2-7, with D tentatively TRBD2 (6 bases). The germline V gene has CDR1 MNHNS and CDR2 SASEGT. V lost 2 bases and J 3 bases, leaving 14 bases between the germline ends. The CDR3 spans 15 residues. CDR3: CASSERAEGNYEQYF. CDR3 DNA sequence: TGTGCCAGCAGTGAAAGAGCGGAGGGGAACTACGAGCAGTACTTC.

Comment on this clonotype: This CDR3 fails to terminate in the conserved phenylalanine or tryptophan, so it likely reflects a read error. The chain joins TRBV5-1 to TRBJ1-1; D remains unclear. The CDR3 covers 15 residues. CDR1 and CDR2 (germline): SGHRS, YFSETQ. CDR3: CASSIEGDMNAEAFS. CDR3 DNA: TGCGCCAGCAGCATAGAGGGCGACATGAACGCTGAAGCTTTCTCT.

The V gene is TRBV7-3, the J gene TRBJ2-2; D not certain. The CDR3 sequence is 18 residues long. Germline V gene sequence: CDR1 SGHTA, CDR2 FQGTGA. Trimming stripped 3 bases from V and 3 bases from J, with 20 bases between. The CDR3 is CASSLAATNYGYTGELFF. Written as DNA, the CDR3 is TGTGCCAGCAGCTTGGCAGCTACTAACTATGGCTACACCGGGGAGCTGTTTTTT.

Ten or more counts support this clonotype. The CDR3 coding sequence is TGTGCCAGCAGTAGGAAAAGGGGGTGGCAGCCCCAGCATTTT. It codes for CASSRKRGWQPQHF. The chain couples TRBV27 to TRBJ1-5; tentatively, D is TRBD1 (6 bases). Germline assignment: CDR1 MNHEY and CDR2 SMNVEV (reference sequence). The CDR3 runs 14 residues. Deletions cut 5 bases from V and 7 bases from J, with 15 bases between.

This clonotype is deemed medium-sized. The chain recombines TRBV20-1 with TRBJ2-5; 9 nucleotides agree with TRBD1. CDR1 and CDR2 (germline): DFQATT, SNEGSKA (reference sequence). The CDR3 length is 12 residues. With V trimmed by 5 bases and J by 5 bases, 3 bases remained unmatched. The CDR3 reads CSAGDRAETQYF. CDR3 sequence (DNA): TGCAGTGCTGGGGACAGGGCCGAGACCCAGTACTTC.